The rows below give T cell receptor beta chains drawn from one sample of a study of blood T cells in healthy people across ages. MiXCR was run by TCRdb on the 5' RACE reads, yielding one entry per CDR3 protein. The sample has about 1.8 million distinct CDR3 sequences, approximately 50% seen once; the top ten hold approximately 2.1%. Input material: blood. The source of these receptors is a woman between 40 and 55 years old in good health. Each CDR3 is given with its conserved first and last residue. Each record gives: V gene, D gene, clone size, J gene, CDR3 DNA, CDR3 protein. A D gene is named only where the DNA matches it firmly. The size of a clone is reported for some rows only, either as once, few or many, or as a class for expanded clones.

TRBV20-1,-,-,TRBJ1-2,TGCAGTGCTCCGGGACAAAGGGACTATGGCTACACCTTC,CSAPGQRDYGYTF
TRBV5-1,TRBD1,few,TRBJ2-7,TGCGCCAGCAGCCGCAAGACAGGGGTCGACGAGCAGTACTTC,CASSRKTGVDEQYF
TRBV20-1,TRBD1,-,TRBJ1-5,TGCAGTGCCGCGGGACAGGGTACGGTCCAGCCCCAGCATTTT,CSAAGQGTVQPQHF
TRBV6-1,-,-,TRBJ2-4,TGTGCCAGCAACCGGGACACCAACATTCAGTACTTC,CASNRDTNIQYF
TRBV20-1,-,few,TRBJ2-7,TGCAGTGCTAGGTACACACACGAGCAGTACTTC,CSARYTHEQYF
TRBV7-2,-,few,TRBJ2-5,TGTGCCAGCAGCTTCGTCCGAGTGGATACCCAGTACTTC,CASSFVRVDTQYF
TRBV12-3/TRBV12-4,-,-,TRBJ2-5,TGTGCCAGCAACTCCGACAGGTTGACAGAGACCCAGTACTTC,CASNSDRLTETQYF
TRBV27,-,few,TRBJ1-4,TGTGCCAGCAGGGGGCCGGGTAATGAAAAACTGTTTTTT,CASRGPGNEKLFF
TRBV20-1,TRBD2,once,TRBJ2-1,TGCAGTGTTTTAGCGGGGGGTATCTACAATGAGCAGTTCTTC,CSVLAGGIYNEQFF
TRBV5-1,-,-,TRBJ2-1,TGCGCCAGCAGCTTGATCGGGGAGGCTCCCTACAATGAGCAGTTCTTC,CASSLIGEAPYNEQFF
TRBV20-1,-,-,TRBJ2-3,TGCAGTGCCCTCGTGGGGGGAGATACGCAGTATTTT,CSALVGGDTQYF
TRBV9,TRBD1,few,TRBJ2-1,TGTGCCAGCAGCCCCACCCGACAGGGGCTTTCATATGAGCAGTTCTTC,CASSPTRQGLSYEQFF
TRBV7-2,-,-,TRBJ2-7,TGTGCCAGCAGCTTAGGTAGCCTAGCGCGGATGAACGAGCAGTACTTC,CASSLGSLARMNEQYF
TRBV7-2,-,many,TRBJ2-5,TGTGCCAGCAGCTGGGAGACCCAGTACTTC,CASSWETQYF
TRBV7-9,TRBD1,-,TRBJ2-3,TGTGCCAGCAACCTAGAACCGGGACAGTTAGTGGGCACAGATACGCAGTATTTT,CASNLEPGQLVGTDTQYF
TRBV21-1,-,-,TRBJ2-3,TGTGCCAGCTCCTTGGGCGTCAGTCGGACAGATACGCAGTATTTT,CASSLGVSRTDTQYF
TRBV7-2,-,few,TRBJ2-2,TGTGCCAGCAGCTTAGGAGGGGATTCGACCGGGGAGCTGTTTTTT,CASSLGGDSTGELFF
TRBV7-9,TRBD1,-,TRBJ1-2,TGTGCCAGCAGCCCAGGGGGGGTTACTGGCTACACCTTC,CASSPGGVTGYTF
TRBV10-2,-,-,TRBJ2-5,TGCGCCAGCAGTGAGTCGACAGGAGGCTCGGAGACCCAGTACTTC,CASSESTGGSETQYF
TRBV6-2/TRBV6-3,TRBD1,once,TRBJ1-2,TGTGCCAGCAGTTTCCGGGACAGGGGGCCCGGCTACACCTTC,CASSFRDRGPGYTF
TRBV25-1,-,-,TRBJ2-2,TGTGCCAGCAGTGAATATGCCGGGGAGAACACCGGGGAGCTGTTTTTT,CASSEYAGENTGELFF
TRBV6-6,-,few,TRBJ1-2,TGTGCCAGCATCTCGTCCACCGGGACAAACTATGGCTACACCTTC,CASISSTGTNYGYTF
TRBV6-5,TRBD1,-,TRBJ1-2,TGTGCCAGCAGGTCCGGGACAGCCACTTTTCTGGATGGCTACACCTTC,CASRSGTATFLDGYTF
TRBV14,-,-,TRBJ2-5,TGTGCCAGCAGCCAAGACGGAACAGCGGCATCACAAGAGACCCAGTACTTC,CASSQDGTAASQETQYF